This TCR beta chain was recorded in a study of blood T cell repertoires in COVID-19. The germline V gene has CDR1 SGHRS and CDR2 YFSETQ. This CDR3 is 14 amino acids long. V gave up 7 bases and J gave up 2 bases, with 15 bases separating them. Only in-frame clones appear in the TCRdb table, and some are missing; sequencing was by immunoSEQ multiplex PCR. The table records nearly 55,000 clones, around 84% of them present only once. The sample was peripheral blood. The receptor comes from a man aged 65 to 85 with active COVID-19. This chain joins TRBV5-1 and TRBJ1-2, with D possibly being TRBD1 (5 bases). The CDR3 reads CASALTAANYGYTF. As DNA, the CDR3 is TGCGCCAGCGCCCTGACAGCTGCCAACTATGGCTACACCTTC.